This record covers a single TCR beta chain. In TCRdb, the RT-PCR reads were re-called with MiXCR into one record per CDR3 protein. Of roughly 790,000 distinct CDR3 sequences in the sample, over 20% were seen once. These data are taken from a study of response to subunit inactivated influenza vaccine. V dropped 1 base and J dropped 0 bases, with 10 bases sitting between them. The germline V gene has CDR1 KGHDR and CDR2 SFDVKD. The CDR3 totals 16 residues. The sample consisted of PBMCs from blood, taken roughly 5 days after vaccination. This chain links TRBV24-1 with TRBJ2-3; possible D gene TRBD2, 7 bases. The sequence was collected from a man in his fifties who received an inactivated influenza vaccine. The CDR3 bases are TGTGCCACCAGTGATTTCGGGGGGCCCAGCACAGATACGCAGTATTTT. Translating it yields CATSDFGGPSTDTQYF.